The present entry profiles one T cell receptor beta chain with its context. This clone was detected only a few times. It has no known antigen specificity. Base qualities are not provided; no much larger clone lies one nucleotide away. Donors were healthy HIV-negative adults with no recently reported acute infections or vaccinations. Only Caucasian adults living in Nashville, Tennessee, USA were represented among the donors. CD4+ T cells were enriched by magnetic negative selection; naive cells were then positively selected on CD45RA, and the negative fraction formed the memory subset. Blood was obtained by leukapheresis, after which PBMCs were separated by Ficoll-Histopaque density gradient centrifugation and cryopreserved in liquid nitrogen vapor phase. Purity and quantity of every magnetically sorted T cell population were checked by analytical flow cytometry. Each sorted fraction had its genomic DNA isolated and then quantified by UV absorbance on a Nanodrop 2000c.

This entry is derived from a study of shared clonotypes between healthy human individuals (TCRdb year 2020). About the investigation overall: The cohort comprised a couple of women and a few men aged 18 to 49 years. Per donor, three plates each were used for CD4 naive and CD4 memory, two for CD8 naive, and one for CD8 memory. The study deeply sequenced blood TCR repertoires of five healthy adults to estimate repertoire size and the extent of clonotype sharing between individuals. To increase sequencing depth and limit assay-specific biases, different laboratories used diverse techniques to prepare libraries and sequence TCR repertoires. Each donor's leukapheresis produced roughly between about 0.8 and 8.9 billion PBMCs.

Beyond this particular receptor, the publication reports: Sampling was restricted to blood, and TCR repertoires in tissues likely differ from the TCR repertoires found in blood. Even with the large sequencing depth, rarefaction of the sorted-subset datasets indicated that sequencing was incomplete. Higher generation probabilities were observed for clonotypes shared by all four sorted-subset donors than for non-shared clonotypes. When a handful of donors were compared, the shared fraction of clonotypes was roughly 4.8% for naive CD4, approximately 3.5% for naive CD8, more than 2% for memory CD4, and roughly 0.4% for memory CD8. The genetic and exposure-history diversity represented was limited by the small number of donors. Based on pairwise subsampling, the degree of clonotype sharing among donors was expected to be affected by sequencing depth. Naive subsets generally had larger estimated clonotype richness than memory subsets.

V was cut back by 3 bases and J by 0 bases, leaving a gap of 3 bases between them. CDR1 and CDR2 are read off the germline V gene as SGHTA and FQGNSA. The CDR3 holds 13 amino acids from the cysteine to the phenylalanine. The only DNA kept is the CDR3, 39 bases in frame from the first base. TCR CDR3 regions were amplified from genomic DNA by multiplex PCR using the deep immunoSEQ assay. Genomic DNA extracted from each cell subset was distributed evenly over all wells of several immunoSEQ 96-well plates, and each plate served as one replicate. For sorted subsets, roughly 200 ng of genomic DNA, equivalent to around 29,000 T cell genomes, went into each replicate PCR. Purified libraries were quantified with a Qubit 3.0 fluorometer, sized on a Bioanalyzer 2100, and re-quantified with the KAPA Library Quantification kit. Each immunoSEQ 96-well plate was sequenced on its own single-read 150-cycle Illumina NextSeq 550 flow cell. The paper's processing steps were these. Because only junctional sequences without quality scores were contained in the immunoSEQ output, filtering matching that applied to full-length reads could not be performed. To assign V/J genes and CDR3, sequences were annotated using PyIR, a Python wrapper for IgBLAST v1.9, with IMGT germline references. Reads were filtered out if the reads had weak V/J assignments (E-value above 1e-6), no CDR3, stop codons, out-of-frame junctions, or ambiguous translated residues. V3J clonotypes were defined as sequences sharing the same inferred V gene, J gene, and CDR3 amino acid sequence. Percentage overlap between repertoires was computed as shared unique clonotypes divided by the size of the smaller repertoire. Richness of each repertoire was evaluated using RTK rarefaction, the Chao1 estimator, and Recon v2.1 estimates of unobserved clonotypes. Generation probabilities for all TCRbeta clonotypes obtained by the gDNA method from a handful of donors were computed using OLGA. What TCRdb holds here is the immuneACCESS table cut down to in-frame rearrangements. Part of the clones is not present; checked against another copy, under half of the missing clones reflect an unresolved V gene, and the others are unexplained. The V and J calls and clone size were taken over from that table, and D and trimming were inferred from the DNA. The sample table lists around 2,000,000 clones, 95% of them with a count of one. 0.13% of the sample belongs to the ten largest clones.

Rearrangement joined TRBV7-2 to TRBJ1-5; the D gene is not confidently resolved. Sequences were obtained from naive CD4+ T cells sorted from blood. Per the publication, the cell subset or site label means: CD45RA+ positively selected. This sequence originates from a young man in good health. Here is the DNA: TGTGCCAGCAGCTTTTTTAGCAATCAGCCCCAGCATTTT. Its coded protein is CASSFFSNQPQHF.